The clone carrying this TCR beta chain was seen repeatedly, ten times or more. The antigen is undetermined. TCRdb reprocessed the RT-PCR reads with MiXCR, giving one entry per CDR3 protein. The data contain 500,000 to 550,000 distinct CDR3 sequences, 7.6% of them singletons. The sample belongs to a study of response to subunit inactivated influenza vaccine. Trimming took 0 bases from V and 5 from J; bases not matched to a gene: 6. This CDR3 contains 15 residues. From germline, CDR1 is DFQATT and CDR2 SNEGSKA (reference sequence). Findings and caveats of the study: Researchers suggested that each seasonal influenza vaccination recruits few new T cells.

The source is a man aged 50-75 years who received an inactivated influenza vaccine. The sample here was PBMCs from blood, taken around 25 months after vaccination. The rearrangement joins TRBV20-1 to TRBJ1-4; 7 bases align to TRBD1. For the CDR3, the DNA is TGCAGTGCTAGAGATCTTACAGGGGACAATGAAAAACTGTTTTTT. Protein: CSARDLTGDNEKLFF.